One and the same sample provided the 18 T cell receptor beta chains below, sequenced in a study of vaccination effects on CD4 cells after COVID-19. Culture proceeded for about 11 days, and CD4+ T cells were then isolated. Sequencing used immunoSEQ multiplex PCR; TCRdb keeps in-frame clones, though not all of them. The data contain 45,000 or so clones, roughly 80% of them singletons. These receptors have no known antigen. The sequencing used CD4+ T cells from PBMCs cultured without peptide, collected before COVID-19 vaccination. These receptors were collected from a human donor who had a prior SARS-CoV-2 infection.

This clone was found a few times. The chain links TRBV4-1 to TRBJ2-3; D remains ambiguous. Trimming took 1 base from V and 2 from J, leaving 7 bases between them. There are 14 residues in the CDR3. CDR1 and CDR2 (germline): MGHRA, YSYEKL. CDR3 nucleotides: TGCGCCAGCAGCCAAGTCGTCACCACAGATACGCAGTATTTT. Translated: CASSQVVTTDTQYF.

This clone was detected only a few times. The chain has TRBV9 and TRBJ2-7, with TRBD1 matching 9 bases. Trimming removed 0 bases from V and 1 base from J; junction bases left unmatched: 5. Germline CDR1 reads SGDLS; CDR2 reads YYNGEE. CDR3 size: 16 residues. The CDR3 DNA reads TGTGCCAGCAGCGTAGGCTCGGGACAGGGTTCCTACGAGCAGTACTTC. Translated: CASSVGSGQGSYEQYF.

CDR3 region: CASKRREVLSEQFF. Here the CDR3 DNA reads TGTGCCAGCAAGAGGCGGGAGGTTCTAAGTGAGCAGTTCTTC. The rearrangement uses TRBV2 and TRBJ2-1; 8 positions match TRBD2. The CDR3 is 14 amino acids. Germline V gene data show CDR1 as SNHLY and CDR2 as FYNNEI. With V trimmed by 7 bases and J by 9 bases, 11 bases remained unmatched.

This clone turned up a few times. The same CDR3 is also encoded by other DNA sequences in this sample. V usage is TRBV7-3 and J usage is TRBJ2-7; D remains ambiguous. Germline V CDR1 and CDR2: SGHTA, FQGTGA. The germline V and J ends were trimmed by 1 base and 3 bases, with 7 bases remaining between them. The CDR3 consists of 13 residues. Here the CDR3 reads CASSLNAGYEQYF. CDR3 DNA sequence: TGTGCCAGCAGCTTAAATGCCGGCTACGAGCAGTACTTC.

The chain couples TRBV7-9 to TRBJ1-1, with 12 positions matching TRBD1. The germline gives CDR1 SEHNR, CDR2 FQNEAQ (reference sequence). V trimming: 3 bases; J trimming: 4 bases; junction bases outside the gene matches: 9. The CDR3 extends over 17 amino acids. CDR3 sequence (DNA): TGTGCCAGCAGCTTTCCGTCCGGGACAGGGGGCCTCACTGAAGCTTTCTTT. Residues: CASSFPSGTGGLTEAFF.

The CDR3 coding sequence is TGTGCCAGCAGCAATCCACAAGGAGGCACGGTGACCCAGTACTTC. This sequence encodes CASSNPQGGTVTQYF. The J gene is TRBJ2-5, the V gene TRBV27; tentatively, D is TRBD2 (5 bases). The CDR3 spans 15 residues. The germline gives CDR1 MNHEY, CDR2 SMNVEV (reference sequence). The ends were cut back, 6 bases at V and 7 bases at J, with 21 bases in the middle.

The table lists this clone with a few counts. The V call is TRBV7-3, the J call TRBJ1-5; TRBD1 aligns across 8 bases. Germline V gene sequence: CDR1 SGHTA, CDR2 FQGTGA. The ends lost 6 bases at V and 5 bases at J; junction bases unmatched: 21. This CDR3 is 19 amino acids long. This chain's CDR3 is CASRCSGRGQGQVDQPQHF. For the CDR3, the DNA is TGTGCCAGCAGATGCTCGGGCAGGGGGCAGGGGCAAGTCGATCAGCCCCAGCATTTT.

The chain joins TRBV3-1 (or the pseudogene TRBV3-2) to TRBJ2-5; 13 bases fit TRBD2. CDR1 LGHDT and CDR2 YNNKEL come from the germline V gene (reference sequence). This CDR3 contains 18 residues. J gave up 5 bases and V 1 base, and 10 bases lay outside the gene matches. The CDR3 sequence: CASSQGELAGGPFETQYF. DNA of the CDR3: TGTGCCAGCAGCCAAGGAGAACTAGCGGGGGGGCCATTTGAGACCCAGTACTTC.

The chain couples TRBV18 to TRBJ2-1, with unresolved D. V gave up 4 bases and J gave up 2 bases, with 12 bases separating them. There are 15 residues in the CDR3. Germline loops: CDR1 KGHSH, CDR2 LQKENI. This CDR3 reads CASSQGPPPYNEQFF. The CDR3 coding sequence is TGTGCCAGCTCACAGGGCCCACCGCCCTACAATGAGCAGTTCTTC.

V is TRBV6-5 and J is TRBJ2-5; TRBD2 aligns across 8 bases. J lost 2 bases, V lost 2 bases, and 4 bases had no gene match. CDR1 is MNHEY and CDR2 is SVGAGI in the germline V gene. This CDR3 is built from 15 residues. In DNA form, the CDR3 reads TGTGCCAGCAGTTACCGGGCTAGCGGGCAAGAGACCCAGTACTTC. This sequence encodes CASSYRASGQETQYF.

The genes are TRBV5-1 and TRBJ1-1; D may be TRBD1 (6 bases). Germline V gene data show CDR1 as SGHRS and CDR2 as YFSETQ. The CDR3 covers 12 residues. Trimming took 4 bases from V and 6 from J, leaving 10 bases between them. CDR3: CASSPQGAEAFF. CDR3 DNA sequence: TGCGCCAGCAGCCCACAGGGTGCTGAAGCTTTCTTT.

The chain couples TRBV11-2 to TRBJ1-2; 7 bases align to TRBD1. J was trimmed by 4 bases and V by 6 bases; bases with no gene match: 8. The V gene's germline CDR1 is SGHAT and CDR2 FQNNGV. The CDR3 is made up of 14 amino acids. CDR3 coding DNA: TGTGCCAGCAGGAGAGGAGGGGACAGCTATGGCTACACCTTC. It specifies CASRRGGDSYGYTF.

The rearrangement joins TRBV5-1 to TRBJ2-5, with D perhaps TRBD1 (5 bases). The CDR3 has 15 residues. Germline CDR1 and CDR2: SGHRS and YFSETQ. V was shortened by 1 base and J by 5 bases, with 15 bases between the two germline ends. The CDR3 DNA sequence: TGCGCCAGCAGCTTGAAATTGCAGGGCAGGGAGACCCAGTACTTC. Translating gives CASSLKLQGRETQYF.

The chain uses TRBV3-1 (or the pseudogene TRBV3-2) and TRBJ1-5; D is unresolved. The CDR3 spans 12 residues. Germline V gives CDR1 LGHDT, CDR2 YNNKEL (reference sequence). V gave up 1 base and J gave up 9 bases, with 7 bases separating them. The CDR3 sequence: CASSQAGRPQHF. The DNA of the CDR3 is TGTGCCAGCAGCCAAGCCGGGAGGCCCCAGCATTTT.

This rearrangement joins TRBV7-9 to TRBJ2-5; D is uncertain. This CDR3 comprises 11 residues. Germline V lookup: CDR1 SEHNR, CDR2 FQNEAQ (reference sequence). Trimming shortened V by 5 bases and J by 3 bases, and 4 bases separated the two germline ends. In nucleotides, the CDR3 is TGTGCCAGCAGCCAAAAAGAGACCCAGTACTTC. This codes for CASSQKETQYF.

The J gene is TRBJ2-3, the V gene TRBV5-4, with TRBD2 matching over 14 bases. The CDR3 has 19 amino acids. Germline V lookup: CDR1 SGHNT, CDR2 YYREEE (reference sequence). The V segment lost 0 bases and the J segment 0 bases; nucleotides outside the gene matches: 6. CDR3 loop: CASSLGLAGGPLSTDTQYF. In nucleotides, the CDR3 is TGTGCCAGCAGCTTGGGACTAGCGGGGGGGCCTTTAAGCACAGATACGCAGTATTTT.

The gene calls are TRBV3-1 (or the pseudogene TRBV3-2) and TRBJ2-5; 15 bases are shared with TRBD2. CDR1 and CDR2 (germline): LGHDT, YNNKEL (reference sequence). The CDR3 extends over 17 amino acids. V lost 2 bases and J lost 4; bases outside the gene matches: 5. DNA for the CDR3: TGTGCCAGCAGCCAAAAGGGGACTAGCGGGGGGCTAGAGACCCAGTACTTC. Its translation: CASSQKGTSGGLETQYF.

Worth noting for this clone: Within the sample, other DNA sequences also encode this same CDR3. The chain is built from TRBV19 and TRBJ2-5; D gene ambiguous. Germline loops: CDR1 LNHDA, CDR2 SQIVND (reference sequence). The CDR3 runs to 13 residues. The V gene lost 1 base and the J gene lost 2 bases, with 5 bases spanning the gap. CDR3 DNA: TGTGCCAGTAGTATAGCCGGGCAAGAGACCCAGTACTTC. Protein product: CASSIAGQETQYF.